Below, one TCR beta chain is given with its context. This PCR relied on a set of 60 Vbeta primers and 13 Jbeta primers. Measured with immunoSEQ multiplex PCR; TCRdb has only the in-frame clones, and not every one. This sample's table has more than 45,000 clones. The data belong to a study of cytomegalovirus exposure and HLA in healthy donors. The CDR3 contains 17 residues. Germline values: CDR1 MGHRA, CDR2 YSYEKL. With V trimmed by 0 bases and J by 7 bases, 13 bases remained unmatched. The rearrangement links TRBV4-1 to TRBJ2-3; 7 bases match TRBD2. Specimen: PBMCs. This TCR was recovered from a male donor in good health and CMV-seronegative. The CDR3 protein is CASSQEKTAGFQNTQYF. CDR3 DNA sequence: TGCGCCAGCAGCCAAGAGAAGACAGCGGGGTTTCAAAATACGCAGTATTTT.